This T cell receptor beta chain was obtained from a study of T cell repertoires in cytomegalovirus infection. Study-wide background: Public TCR beta signatures indicated both CMV infection and matching HLA type. Study-level points and caveats: There were carriers of CMV plus the relevant HLA, and cumulative public TCR beta family frequency identified them.

TCRdb itself ran the reads through MiXCR, one entry per CDR3 protein. The table includes about 310,000 distinct CDR3 sequences, roughly a tenth detected once. This clonotype was observed a single time. Its antigen is not identified. The CDR3 is 14 amino acids. V lost 6 bases to trimming and J lost 7 bases, with 16 bases between them. The V gene's germline CDR1 is DFQATT and CDR2 SNEGSKA (reference sequence). The chain carries TRBV20-1 and TRBJ1-6; D is perhaps TRBD1 (5 bases). The material sequenced was PBMCs. This clonotype was sampled from a human donor in good health (CMV status not recorded). Some clones in this sample may be carry-over from other donors' samples. The DNA for the CDR3 is TGCAGTGCACAGGAATTAAGGAGGAATTCACCCCTCCACTTT. Protein product: CSAQELRRNSPLHF.